Sequencing of this TCR beta chain was carried out in a study of B cell selection in AIRE deficiency. Sorting defined conventional CD4 T cells as CD4+CD127+. Trimming removed 4 bases at V and 7 bases at J, with 13 bases between. Germline values: CDR1 MNHEY, CDR2 SVGAGI. There are 14 residues in the CDR3. The table came from immunoSEQ multiplex PCR; TCRdb's copy has only in-frame clones and leaves some out. The sample carries under 30,000 clones, nearly 97% recorded once. The sequenced sample was CD4+CD127+ conventional T cells sorted from PBMCs. The genes are TRBV6-5 and TRBJ1-4, with no clear D. The TCR sequence derives from a human donor in good health. In nucleotides, the CDR3 is TGTGCCAGCAGTTCGACCTTTAATGCTGAAAAACTGTTTTTT. This encodes CASSSTFNAEKLFF.